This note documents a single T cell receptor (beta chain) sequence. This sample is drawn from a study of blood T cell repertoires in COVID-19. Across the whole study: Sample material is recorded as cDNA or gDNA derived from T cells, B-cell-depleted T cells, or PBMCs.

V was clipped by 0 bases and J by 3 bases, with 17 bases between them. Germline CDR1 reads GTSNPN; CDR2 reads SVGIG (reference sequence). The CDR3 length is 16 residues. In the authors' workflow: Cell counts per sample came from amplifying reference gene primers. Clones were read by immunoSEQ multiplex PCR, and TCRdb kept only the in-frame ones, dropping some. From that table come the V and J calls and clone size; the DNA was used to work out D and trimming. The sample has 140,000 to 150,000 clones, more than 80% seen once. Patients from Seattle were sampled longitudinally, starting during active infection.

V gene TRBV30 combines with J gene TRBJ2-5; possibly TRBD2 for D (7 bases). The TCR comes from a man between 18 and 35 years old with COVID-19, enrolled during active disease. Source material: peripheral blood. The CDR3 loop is CAWSVGAGAFEETQYF. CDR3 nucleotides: TGTGCCTGGAGTGTGGGGGCGGGAGCATTTGAAGAGACCCAGTACTTC.